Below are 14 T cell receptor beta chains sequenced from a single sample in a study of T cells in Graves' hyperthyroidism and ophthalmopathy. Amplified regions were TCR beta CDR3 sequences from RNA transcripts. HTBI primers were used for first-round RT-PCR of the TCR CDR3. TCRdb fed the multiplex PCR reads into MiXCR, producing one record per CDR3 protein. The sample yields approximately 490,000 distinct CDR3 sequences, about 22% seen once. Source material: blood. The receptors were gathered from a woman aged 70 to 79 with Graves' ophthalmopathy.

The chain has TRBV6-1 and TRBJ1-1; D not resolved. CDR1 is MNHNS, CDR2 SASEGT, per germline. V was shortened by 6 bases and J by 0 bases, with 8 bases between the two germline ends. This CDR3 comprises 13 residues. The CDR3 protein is CASSEFLNTEAFF. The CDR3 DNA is TGTGCCAGCAGCGAATTCTTGAACACTGAAGCTTTCTTT.

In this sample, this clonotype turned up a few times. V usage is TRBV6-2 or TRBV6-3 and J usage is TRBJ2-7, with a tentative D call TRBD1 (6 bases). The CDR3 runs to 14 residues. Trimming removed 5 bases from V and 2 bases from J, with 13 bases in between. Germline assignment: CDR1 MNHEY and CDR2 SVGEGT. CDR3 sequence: CASSPRGNAYEQYF. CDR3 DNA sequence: TGTGCCAGCAGTCCCAGGGGAAACGCCTACGAGCAGTACTTC.

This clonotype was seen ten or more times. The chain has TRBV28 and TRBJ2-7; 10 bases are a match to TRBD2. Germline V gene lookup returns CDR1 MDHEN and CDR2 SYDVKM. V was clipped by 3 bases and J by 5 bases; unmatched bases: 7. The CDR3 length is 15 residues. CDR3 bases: TGTGCCAGCAGTTTTACGGGGACTAGCGTTAACGAGCAGTACTTC. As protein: CASSFTGTSVNEQYF. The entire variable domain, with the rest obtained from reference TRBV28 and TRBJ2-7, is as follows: DVKVTQSSRYLVKRTGEKVFLECVQDMDHENMFWYRQDPGLGLRLIYFSYDVKMKEKGDIPEGYSVSREKKERFSLILESASTNQTSMYLCASSFTGTSVNEQYFGPGTRLTVT.

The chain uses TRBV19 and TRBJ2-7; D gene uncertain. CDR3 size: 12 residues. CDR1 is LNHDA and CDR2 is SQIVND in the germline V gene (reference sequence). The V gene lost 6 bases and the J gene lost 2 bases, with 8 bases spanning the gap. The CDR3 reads CASRKVTYEQYF. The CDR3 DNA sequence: TGTGCCAGTAGAAAGGTAACCTACGAGCAGTACTTC.

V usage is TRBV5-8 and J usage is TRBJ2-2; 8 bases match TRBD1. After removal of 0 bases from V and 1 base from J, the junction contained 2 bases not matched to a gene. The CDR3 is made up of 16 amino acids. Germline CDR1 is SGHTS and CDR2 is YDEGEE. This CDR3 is CASSLAGTGNTGELFF. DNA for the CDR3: TGTGCCAGCAGCTTGGCAGGGACAGGGAACACCGGGGAGCTGTTTTTT.

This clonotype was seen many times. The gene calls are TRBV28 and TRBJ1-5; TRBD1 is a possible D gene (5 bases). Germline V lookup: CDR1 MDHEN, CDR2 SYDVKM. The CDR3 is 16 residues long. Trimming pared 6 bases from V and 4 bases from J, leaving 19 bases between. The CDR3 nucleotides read TGTGCCAGCAGGGATGAATTGGGGGTCAGGAATCAGCCCCAGCATTTT. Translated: CASRDELGVRNQPQHF.

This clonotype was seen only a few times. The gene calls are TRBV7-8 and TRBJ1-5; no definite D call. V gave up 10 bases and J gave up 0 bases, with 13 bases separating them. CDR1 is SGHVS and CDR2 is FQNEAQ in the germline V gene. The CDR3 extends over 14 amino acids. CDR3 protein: CATRPGYSNQPQHF. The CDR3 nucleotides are TGTGCCACCCGCCCGGGGTATAGCAATCAGCCCCAGCATTTT.

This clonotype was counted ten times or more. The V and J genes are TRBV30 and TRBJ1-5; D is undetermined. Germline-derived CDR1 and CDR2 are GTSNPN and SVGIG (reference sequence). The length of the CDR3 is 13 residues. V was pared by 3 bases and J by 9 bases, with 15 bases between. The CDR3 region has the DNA TGTGCCTGGAGGTCTACTCCTCGGGGGCCCCAGCATTTT. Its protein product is CAWRSTPRGPQHF.

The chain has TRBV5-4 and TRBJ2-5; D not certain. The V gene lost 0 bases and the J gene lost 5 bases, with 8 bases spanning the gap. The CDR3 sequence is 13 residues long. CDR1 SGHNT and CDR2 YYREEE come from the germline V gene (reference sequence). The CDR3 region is CASSLARSETQYF. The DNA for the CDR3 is TGTGCCAGCAGCTTGGCCAGGTCGGAGACCCAGTACTTC.

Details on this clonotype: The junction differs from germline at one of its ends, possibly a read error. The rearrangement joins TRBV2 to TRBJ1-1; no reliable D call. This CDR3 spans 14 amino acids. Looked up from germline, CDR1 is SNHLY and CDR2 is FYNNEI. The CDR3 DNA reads TGTGCCAGCAGTGAGGCCAGCACGAACACTAAAGCTTTCTTT. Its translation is CASSEASTNTKAFF.

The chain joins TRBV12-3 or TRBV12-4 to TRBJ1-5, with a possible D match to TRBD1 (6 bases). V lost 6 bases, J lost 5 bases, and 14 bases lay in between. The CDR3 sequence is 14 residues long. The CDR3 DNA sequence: TGTGCCAGCAGCCTGGGGGACACCTATCAGCCCCAGCATTTT. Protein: CASSLGDTYQPQHF.

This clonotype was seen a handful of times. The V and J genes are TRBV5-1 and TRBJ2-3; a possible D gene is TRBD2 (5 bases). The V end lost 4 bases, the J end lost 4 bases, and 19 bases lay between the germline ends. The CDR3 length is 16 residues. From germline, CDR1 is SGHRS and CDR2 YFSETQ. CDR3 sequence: CASSPRSGLTSDTQYF. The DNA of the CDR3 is TGCGCCAGCAGCCCCAGGAGCGGCCTAACCTCAGATACGCAGTATTTT.

CDR3 region: CASSLGVGGGPQHF. The CDR3 DNA sequence: TGTGCCAGCAGCTTGGGGGTCGGGGGAGGGCCCCAGCATTTT. The gene calls are TRBV5-5 and TRBJ1-5, with D possibly matching TRBD1 (5 bases). The CDR3 is 14 amino acids. Per germline, CDR1 SGHKS and CDR2 YYEKEE (reference sequence). V was trimmed by 0 bases and J by 9 bases, leaving 13 bases between them.

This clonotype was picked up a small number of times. CDR3 DNA: TGTGCCAGCAGCCGCGCGACAGGGGGAGGAAGGGAAAAACTGTTTTTT. Protein sequence: CASSRATGGGREKLFF. The chain is built from TRBV7-2 and TRBJ1-4, with 9 nucleotides matching TRBD1. This CDR3 spans 16 amino acids. V lost 5 bases and J lost 8; bases outside the gene matches: 12. Looked up from germline, CDR1 is SGHTA and CDR2 is FQGNSA.